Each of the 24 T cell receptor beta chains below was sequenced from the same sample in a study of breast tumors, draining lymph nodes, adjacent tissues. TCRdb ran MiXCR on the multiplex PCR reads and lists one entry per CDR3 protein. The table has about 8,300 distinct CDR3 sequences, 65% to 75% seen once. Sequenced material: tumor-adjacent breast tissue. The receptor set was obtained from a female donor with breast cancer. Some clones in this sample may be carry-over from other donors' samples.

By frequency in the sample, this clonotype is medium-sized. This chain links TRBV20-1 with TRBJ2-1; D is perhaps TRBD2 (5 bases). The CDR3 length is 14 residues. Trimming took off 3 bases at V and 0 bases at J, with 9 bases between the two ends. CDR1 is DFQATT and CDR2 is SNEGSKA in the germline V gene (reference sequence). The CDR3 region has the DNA TGCAGTGCTAGGGACTGGAGCTCCTACAATGAGCAGTTCTTC. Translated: CSARDWSSYNEQFF.

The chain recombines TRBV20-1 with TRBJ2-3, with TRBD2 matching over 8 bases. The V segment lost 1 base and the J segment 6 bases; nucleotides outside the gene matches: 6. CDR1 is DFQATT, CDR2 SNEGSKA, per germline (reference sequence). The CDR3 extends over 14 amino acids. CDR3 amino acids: CSARALAGQDTQYF. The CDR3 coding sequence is TGCAGTGCTAGAGCTCTAGCGGGCCAGGATACGCAGTATTTT.

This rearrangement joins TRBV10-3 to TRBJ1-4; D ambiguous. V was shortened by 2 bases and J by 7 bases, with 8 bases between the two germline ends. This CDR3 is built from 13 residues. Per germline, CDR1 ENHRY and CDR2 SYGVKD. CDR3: CAISEHGSEKLFF. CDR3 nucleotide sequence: TGTGCCATCAGTGAGCACGGGAGTGAAAAACTGTTTTTT.

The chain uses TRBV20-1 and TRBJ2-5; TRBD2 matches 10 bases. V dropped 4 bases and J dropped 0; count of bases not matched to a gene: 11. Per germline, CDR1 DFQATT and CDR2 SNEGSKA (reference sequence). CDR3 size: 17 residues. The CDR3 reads CSATATASGGDQETQYF. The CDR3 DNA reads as TGCAGTGCTACAGCAACCGCTAGCGGGGGAGACCAAGAGACCCAGTACTTC.

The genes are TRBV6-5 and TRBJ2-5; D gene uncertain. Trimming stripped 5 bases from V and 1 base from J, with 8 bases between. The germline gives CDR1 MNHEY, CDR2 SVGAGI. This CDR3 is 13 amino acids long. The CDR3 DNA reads TGTGCCAGCAGTCGACACCTCCAAGAGACCCAGTACTTC. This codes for CASSRHLQETQYF.

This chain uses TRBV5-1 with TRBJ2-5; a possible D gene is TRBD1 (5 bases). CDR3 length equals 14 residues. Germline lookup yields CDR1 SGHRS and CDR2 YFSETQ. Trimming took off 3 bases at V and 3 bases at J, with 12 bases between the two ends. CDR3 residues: CASSYRTPEETQYF. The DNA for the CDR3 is TGCGCCAGCAGCTACCGGACACCCGAAGAGACCCAGTACTTC.

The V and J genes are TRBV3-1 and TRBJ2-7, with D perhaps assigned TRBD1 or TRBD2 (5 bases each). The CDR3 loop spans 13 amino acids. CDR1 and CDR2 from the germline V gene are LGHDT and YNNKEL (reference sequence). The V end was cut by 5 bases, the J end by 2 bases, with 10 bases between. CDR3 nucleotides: TGTGCCAGCAGCGGCGAGGGGACCTACGAGCAGTACTTC. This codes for CASSGEGTYEQYF.

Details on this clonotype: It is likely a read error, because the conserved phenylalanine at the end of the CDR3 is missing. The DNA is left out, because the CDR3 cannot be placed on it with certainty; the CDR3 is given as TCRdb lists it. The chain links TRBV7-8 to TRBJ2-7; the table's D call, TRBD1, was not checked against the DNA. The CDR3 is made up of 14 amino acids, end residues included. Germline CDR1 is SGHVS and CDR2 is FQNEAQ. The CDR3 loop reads CASSLEQWGREQDL.

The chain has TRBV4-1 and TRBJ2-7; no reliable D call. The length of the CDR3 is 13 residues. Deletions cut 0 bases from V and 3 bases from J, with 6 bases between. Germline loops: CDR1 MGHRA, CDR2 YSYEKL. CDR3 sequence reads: CASSQELVYEQYF. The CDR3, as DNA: TGCGCCAGCAGCCAAGAGCTGGTCTACGAGCAGTACTTC.

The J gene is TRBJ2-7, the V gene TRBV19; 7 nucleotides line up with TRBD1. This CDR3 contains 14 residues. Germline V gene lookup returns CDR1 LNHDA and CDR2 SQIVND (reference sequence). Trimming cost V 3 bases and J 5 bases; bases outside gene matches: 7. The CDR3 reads CASSMTGSKNEQYF. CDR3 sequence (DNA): TGTGCCAGTAGTATGACAGGGTCAAAAAACGAGCAGTACTTC.

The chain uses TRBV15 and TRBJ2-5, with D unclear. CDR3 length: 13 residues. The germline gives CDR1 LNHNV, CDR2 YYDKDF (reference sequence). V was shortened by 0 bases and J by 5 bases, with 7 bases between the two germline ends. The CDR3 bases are TGTGCCACCAGCAGAGATTGGAAGGAGACCCAGTACTTC. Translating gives CATSRDWKETQYF. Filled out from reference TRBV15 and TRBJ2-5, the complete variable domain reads DAMVIQNPRYQVTQFGKPVTLSCSQTLNHNVMYWYQQKSSQAPKLLFHYYDKDFNNEADTPDNFQSRRPNTSFCFLDIRSPGLGDTAMYLCATSRDWKETQYFGPGTRLLVL.

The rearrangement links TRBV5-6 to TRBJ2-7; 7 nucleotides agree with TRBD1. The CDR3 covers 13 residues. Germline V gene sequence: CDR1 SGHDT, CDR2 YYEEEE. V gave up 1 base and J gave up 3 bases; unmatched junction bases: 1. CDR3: CASSLYRGYEQYF. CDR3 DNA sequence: TGTGCCAGCAGCTTGTACAGGGGCTACGAGCAGTACTTC. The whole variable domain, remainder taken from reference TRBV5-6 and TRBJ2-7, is DAGVTQSPTHLIKTRGQQVTLRCSPKSGHDTVSWYQQALGQGPQFIFQYYEEEERQRGNFPDRFSGHQFPNYSSELNVNALLLGDSALYLCASSLYRGYEQYFGPGTRLTVT.

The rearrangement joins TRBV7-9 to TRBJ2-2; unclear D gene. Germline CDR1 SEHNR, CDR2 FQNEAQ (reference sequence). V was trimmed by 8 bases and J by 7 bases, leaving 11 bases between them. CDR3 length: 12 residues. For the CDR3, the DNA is TGTGCCAGCCAAAGGGCAGACGGGGAGCTGTTTTTT. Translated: CASQRADGELFF.

Here the CDR3 DNA reads TGTGCCAGCAGCCCAGGGTGGGCGGGAGGACACCCAGACGACGAGCAGTACTTC. This translates into CASSPGWAGGHPDDEQYF. V is TRBV6-5 and J is TRBJ2-7; 8 nucleotides align to TRBD2. CDR1 MNHEY and CDR2 SVGAGI come from the germline V gene. The CDR3 spans 18 residues. V dropped 6 bases and J dropped 5; count of bases not matched to a gene: 21.

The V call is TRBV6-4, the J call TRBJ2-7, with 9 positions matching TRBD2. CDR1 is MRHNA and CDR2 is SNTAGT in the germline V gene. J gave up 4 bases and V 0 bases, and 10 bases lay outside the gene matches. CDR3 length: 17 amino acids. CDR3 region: CASSDSLLAGARYEQYF. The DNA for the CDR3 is TGTGCCAGCAGTGACTCCCTTTTAGCGGGAGCGCGATACGAGCAGTACTTC.

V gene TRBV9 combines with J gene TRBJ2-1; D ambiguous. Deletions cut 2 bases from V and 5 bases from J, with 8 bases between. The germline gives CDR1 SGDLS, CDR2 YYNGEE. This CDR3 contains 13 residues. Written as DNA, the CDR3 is TGTGCCAGCAGCGTTATAGGGAACAATGAGCAGTTCTTC. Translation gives CASSVIGNNEQFF. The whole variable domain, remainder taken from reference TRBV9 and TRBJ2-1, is DSGVTQTPKHLITATGQRVTLRCSPRSGDLSVYWYQQSLDQGLQFLIQYYNGEERAKGNILERFSAQQFPDLHSELNLSSLELGDSALYFCASSVIGNNEQFFGPGTRLTVL.

The CDR3 region is CASRPAALSYEQYF. CDR3 bases: TGCGCCAGCAGGCCGGCGGCATTATCCTACGAGCAGTACTTC. The chain uses TRBV5-1 and TRBJ2-7; D uncertain. Trimming pared 5 bases from V and 1 base from J, leaving 13 bases between. The germline gives CDR1 SGHRS, CDR2 YFSETQ. This CDR3 spans 14 amino acids.

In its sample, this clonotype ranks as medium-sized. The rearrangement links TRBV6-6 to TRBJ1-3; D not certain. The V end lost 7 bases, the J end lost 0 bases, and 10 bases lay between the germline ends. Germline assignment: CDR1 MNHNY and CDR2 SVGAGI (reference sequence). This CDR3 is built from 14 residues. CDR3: CASTETPSGNTIYF. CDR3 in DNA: TGTGCCAGCACCGAGACACCCTCTGGAAACACCATATATTTT.

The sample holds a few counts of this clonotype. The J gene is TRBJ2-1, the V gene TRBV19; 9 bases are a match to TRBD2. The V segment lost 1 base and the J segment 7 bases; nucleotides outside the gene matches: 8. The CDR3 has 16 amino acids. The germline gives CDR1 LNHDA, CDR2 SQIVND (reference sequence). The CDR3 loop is CASSIGGSGSGNEQFF. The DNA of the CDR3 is TGTGCCAGTAGTATAGGGGGTAGCGGGAGTGGGAATGAGCAGTTCTTC.

The DNA of the CDR3 is TGCAGTGCTTCCTGGGACCGCAGCTACGAGCAGTACTTC. It translates to CSASWDRSYEQYF. V is TRBV20-1 and J is TRBJ2-7; D is perhaps TRBD1 or TRBD2 (5 bases each). The CDR3 has 13 amino acids. Germline V CDR1 and CDR2: DFQATT, SNEGSKA (reference sequence). The V and J ends lost 5 bases and 3 bases respectively, with 14 bases between them.

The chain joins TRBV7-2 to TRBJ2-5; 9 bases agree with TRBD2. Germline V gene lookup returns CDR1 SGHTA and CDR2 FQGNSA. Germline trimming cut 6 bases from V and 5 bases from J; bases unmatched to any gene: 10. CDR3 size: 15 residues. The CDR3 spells CASRATSGFWETQYF. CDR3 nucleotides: TGTGCCAGCAGGGCGACTAGCGGCTTTTGGGAGACCCAGTACTTC.

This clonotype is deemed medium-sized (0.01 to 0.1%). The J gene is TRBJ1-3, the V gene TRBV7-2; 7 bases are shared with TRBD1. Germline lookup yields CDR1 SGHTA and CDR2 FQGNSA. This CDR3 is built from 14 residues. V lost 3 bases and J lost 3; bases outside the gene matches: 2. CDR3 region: CASSFGTVGNTIYF. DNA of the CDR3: TGTGCCAGCAGCTTCGGGACAGTTGGAAACACCATATATTTT.

The CDR3 region is CASSLAGGRTDTQYF. CDR3 DNA sequence: TGTGCCAGCAGTTTGGCGGGGGGTAGGACAGATACGCAGTATTTT. The gene calls are TRBV12-3 or TRBV12-4 and TRBJ2-3; 8 positions match TRBD2. This CDR3 has 15 amino acids. Trimming removed 3 bases from V and 3 bases from J; junction bases left unmatched: 5.

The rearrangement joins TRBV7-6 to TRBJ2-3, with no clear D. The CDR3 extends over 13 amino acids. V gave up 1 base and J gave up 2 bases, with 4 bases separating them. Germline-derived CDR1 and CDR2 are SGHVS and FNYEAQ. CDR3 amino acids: CASSLELTDTQYF. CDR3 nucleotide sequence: TGTGCCAGCAGCTTAGAGCTCACAGATACGCAGTATTTT.